This T cell receptor beta chain appears in the sequencing data of a study of blood T cell repertoires in COVID-19. Study information: From the United States, Italy and Spain came samples of acute and convalescent COVID-19. PBMCs, B-cell-depleted T cells, or T cells provided the cDNA or gDNA that made up the material.

Authors' data handling: Quantification of nucleated cells was approximated via reference gene primer amplification. Some clones are missing from TCRdb's copy, which holds only in-frame ones; the method was immunoSEQ multiplex PCR. Clone size and V and J calls were adopted from that table, with D and trimming inferred from the DNA. The data contain about 52,000 clones, about nine tenths of them singletons. This sequence was found in a human donor in a cohort sampled during active COVID-19. What was sequenced was peripheral blood.

This chain's CDR3 is CASTPRRGRAGANVLTF. The CDR3 region has the DNA TGTGCCAGCACCCCCCGAAGAGGGAGGGCTGGGGCCAACGTCCTGACTTTC. V is TRBV11-2 and J is TRBJ2-6; TRBD2 matches at 7 bases. The CDR3 is made up of 17 amino acids. V was clipped by 7 bases and J by 2 bases; unmatched bases: 11. Per the germline V gene, CDR1 is SGHAT and CDR2 is FQNNGV.